This paragraph covers one T cell receptor (beta chain) sequence. The sample originates from a study of blood T cell repertoires in COVID-19. The wider study: From the United States, Italy and Spain came samples of acute and convalescent COVID-19. The analysed material was cDNA or gDNA that came from T cells, B-cell-depleted T cells, or PBMCs.

In the original analysis: Amplifying reference gene primers gave estimates of nucleated cell counts. TCRdb's copy holds only in-frame clones and misses some; the assay was immunoSEQ multiplex PCR. V, J and clone size are taken as reported in that table, and D and trimming were inferred from the DNA itself. The sample lists fewer than 200,000 clones, about 85% seen once, with 1% to 1.5% in the top ten. This CDR3 contains 14 residues. V gave up 0 bases and J gave up 4 bases, with 9 bases separating them. Germline CDR1 LGHDT, CDR2 YNNKEL (reference sequence). The clonotype comes from a man aged 55 to 69 who had recovered from COVID-19. The rearrangement links TRBV3-1 (or the pseudogene TRBV3-2) to TRBJ1-1; D gene uncertain. The material sequenced was peripheral blood. The DNA for the CDR3 is TGTGCCAGCAGCCAAGATACGGGGAGCACTGAAGCTTTCTTT. Protein: CASSQDTGSTEAFF.